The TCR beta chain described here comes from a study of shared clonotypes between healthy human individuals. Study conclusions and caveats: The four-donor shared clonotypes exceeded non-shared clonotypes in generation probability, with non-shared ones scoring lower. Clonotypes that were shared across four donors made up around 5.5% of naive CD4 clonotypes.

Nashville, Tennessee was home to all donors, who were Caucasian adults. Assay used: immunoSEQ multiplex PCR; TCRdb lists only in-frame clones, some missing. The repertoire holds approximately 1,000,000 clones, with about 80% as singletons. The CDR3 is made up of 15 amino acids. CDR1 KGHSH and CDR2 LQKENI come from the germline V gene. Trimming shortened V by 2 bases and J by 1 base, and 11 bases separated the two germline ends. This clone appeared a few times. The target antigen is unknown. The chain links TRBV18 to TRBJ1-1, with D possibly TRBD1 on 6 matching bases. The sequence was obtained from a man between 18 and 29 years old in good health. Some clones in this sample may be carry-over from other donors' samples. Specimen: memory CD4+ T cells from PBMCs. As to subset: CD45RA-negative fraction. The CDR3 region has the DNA TGTGCCAGCTCACCAAGGGGGGGCTCGAACACTGAAGCTTTCTTT. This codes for CASSPRGGSNTEAFF. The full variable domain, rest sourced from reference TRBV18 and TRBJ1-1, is NAGVMQNPRHLVRRRGQEARLRCSPMKGHSHVYWYRQLPEEGLKFMVYLQKENIIDESGMPKERFSAEFPKEGPSILRIQQVVRGDSAAYFCASSPRGGSNTEAFFGQGTRLTVV.